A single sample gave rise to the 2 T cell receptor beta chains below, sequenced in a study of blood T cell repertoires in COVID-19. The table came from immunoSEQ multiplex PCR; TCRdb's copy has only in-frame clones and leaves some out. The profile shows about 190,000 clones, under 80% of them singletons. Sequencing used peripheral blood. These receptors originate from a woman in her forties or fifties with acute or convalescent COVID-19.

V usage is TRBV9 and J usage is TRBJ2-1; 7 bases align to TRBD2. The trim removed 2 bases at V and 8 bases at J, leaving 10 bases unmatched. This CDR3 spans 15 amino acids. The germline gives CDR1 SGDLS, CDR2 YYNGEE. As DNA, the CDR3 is TGTGCCAGCAGCGTCGAGGGAGGGCCCGCACATGAGCAGTTCTTC. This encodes CASSVEGGPAHEQFF. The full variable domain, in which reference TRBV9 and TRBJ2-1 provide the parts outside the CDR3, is DSGVTQTPKHLITATGQRVTLRCSPRSGDLSVYWYQQSLDQGLQFLIQYYNGEERAKGNILERFSAQQFPDLHSELNLSSLELGDSALYFCASSVEGGPAHEQFFGPGTRLTVL.

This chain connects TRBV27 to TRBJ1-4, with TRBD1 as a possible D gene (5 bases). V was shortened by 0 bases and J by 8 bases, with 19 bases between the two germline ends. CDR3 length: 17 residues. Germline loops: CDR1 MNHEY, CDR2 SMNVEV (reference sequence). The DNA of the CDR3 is TGTGCCAGCAGTTTATCCCCAGGGATAGTCACGTTGGAAAAACTGTTTTTT. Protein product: CASSLSPGIVTLEKLFF.